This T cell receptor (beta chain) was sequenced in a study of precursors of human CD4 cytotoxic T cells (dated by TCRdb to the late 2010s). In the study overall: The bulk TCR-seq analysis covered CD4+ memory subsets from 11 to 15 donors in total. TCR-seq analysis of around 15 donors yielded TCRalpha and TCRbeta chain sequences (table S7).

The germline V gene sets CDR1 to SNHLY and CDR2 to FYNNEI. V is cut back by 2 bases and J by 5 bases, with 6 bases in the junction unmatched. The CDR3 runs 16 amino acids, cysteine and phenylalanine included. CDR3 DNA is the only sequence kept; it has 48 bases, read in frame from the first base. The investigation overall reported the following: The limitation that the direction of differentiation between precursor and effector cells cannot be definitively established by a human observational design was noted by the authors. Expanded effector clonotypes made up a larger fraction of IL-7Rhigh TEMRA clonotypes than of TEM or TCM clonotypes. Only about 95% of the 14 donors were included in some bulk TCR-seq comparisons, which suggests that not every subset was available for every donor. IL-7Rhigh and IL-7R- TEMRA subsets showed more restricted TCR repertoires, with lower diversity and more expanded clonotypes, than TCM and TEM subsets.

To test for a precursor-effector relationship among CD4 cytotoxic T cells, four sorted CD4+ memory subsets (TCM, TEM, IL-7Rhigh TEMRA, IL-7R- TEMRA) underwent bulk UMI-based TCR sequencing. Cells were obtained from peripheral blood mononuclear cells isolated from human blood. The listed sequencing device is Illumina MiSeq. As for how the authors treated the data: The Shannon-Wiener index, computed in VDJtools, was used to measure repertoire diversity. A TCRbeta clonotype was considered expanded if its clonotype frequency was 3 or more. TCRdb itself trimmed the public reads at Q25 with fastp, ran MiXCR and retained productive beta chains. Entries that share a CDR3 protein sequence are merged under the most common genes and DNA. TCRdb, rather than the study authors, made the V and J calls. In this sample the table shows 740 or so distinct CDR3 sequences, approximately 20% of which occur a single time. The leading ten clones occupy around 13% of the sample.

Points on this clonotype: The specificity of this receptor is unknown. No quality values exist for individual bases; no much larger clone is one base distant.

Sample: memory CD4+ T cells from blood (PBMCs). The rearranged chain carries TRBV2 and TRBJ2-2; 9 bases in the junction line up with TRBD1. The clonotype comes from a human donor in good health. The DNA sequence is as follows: TGTGCCAGCAGTGAATCCCGGACAGGGGCTACCGGGGAGCTGTTTTTT. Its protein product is CASSESRTGATGELFF.